Sequencing of this T cell receptor (beta chain) was carried out in a study of CD8+ T cells in alopecia areata. Looking at the study overall: Administration of oral tofacitinib to treated patients was at 5 to 10 mg twice daily. For 6 to 18 months, tofacitinib was taken, and 6 months off drug followed.

Reverse transcription of extracted RNA yielded cDNA, which provided the sequencing template. Data came from immunoSEQ multiplex PCR; TCRdb stores just in-frame clones and leaves some out. Of around 140,000 clones listed, approximately 87% were seen once; the top ten hold about 14%. This clone was observed a single time. Its matching antigen is unknown. Study outcomes and limitations: Greater clonality was observed in lesional scalp samples, especially alopecia totalis/universalis, versus normal scalp.

The CDR3 totals 15 residues. V lost 2 bases to trimming and J lost 2 bases, with 14 bases between them. Germline V CDR1 and CDR2: SGHRS, YFSETQ. Peripheral blood, together with lesional scalp punch biopsies, was collected from alopecia areata patients. The starting material was CD8+ T cells sorted from blood, obtained at week 0. J is TRBJ2-7 and V is TRBV5-1; a possible D gene is TRBD1 (5 bases). This sequence was found in a human donor with alopecia areata. The CDR3 coding sequence is TGCGCCAGCAGCTTATCTCAGGGTATGGCCTACGAGCAGTACTTC. This encodes CASSLSQGMAYEQYF. Full variable domain (outside the CDR3, taken from reference TRBV5-1 and TRBJ2-7): KAGVTQTPRYLIKTRGQQVTLSCSPISGHRSVSWYQQTPGQGLQFLFEYFSETQRNKGNFPGRFSGRQFSNSRSEMNVSTLELGDSALYLCASSLSQGMAYEQYFGPGTRLTVT.